Described below is a single TCR beta chain sequence and its context. The sample comes from a study of blood T cell repertoires in COVID-19. Study background: Donors in the United States, Italy and Spain gave samples during acute or convalescent COVID-19.

Generated by immunoSEQ multiplex PCR, the TCRdb table keeps only in-frame clones and is missing some. The table lists 300,000 to 400,000 clones, 80% to 90% of them singletons. Trimming pared 2 bases from V and 1 base from J, leaving 5 bases between. From germline, CDR1 is SGHTA and CDR2 FQGNSA. The CDR3 spans 14 residues. V gene TRBV7-2 combines with J gene TRBJ2-2, with D hard to call. The specimen sequenced was peripheral blood. The TCR originated in a woman aged 60-70 years with COVID-19, enrolled during active disease. CDR3 residues: CASSLSRNTGELFF. The CDR3 DNA follows: TGTGCCAGCAGCTTAAGTAGGAACACCGGGGAGCTGTTTTTT. Supplemented by reference TRBV7-2 and TRBJ2-2, the full variable domain reads GAGVSQSPSNKVTEKGKDVELRCDPISGHTALYWYRQSLGQGLEFLIYFQGNSAPDKSGLPSDRFSAERTGGSVSTLTIQRTQQEDSAVYLCASSLSRNTGELFFGEGSRLTVL.